This T cell receptor (beta chain) was recovered during a study of graft-versus-host responses after intestinal transplantation. Sequenced by immunoSEQ multiplex PCR; TCRdb stores in-frame clones only, minus some. The sample yields 80,000 to 100,000 clones, approximately 91% seen once. About this clone: Its antigen is undetermined.

The CDR3 is 14 amino acids. CDR1 and CDR2 (germline): SGHRS, YFSETQ. The V gene end was trimmed by 2 bases and the J gene end by 3 bases; junction bases not matched to a gene: 4. The sequence came from a human donor who received an intestinal transplant. The sample in question was unstimulated CD4+ T cells sorted from spleen or lymph node cells, obtained before intestinal transplant. The chain has TRBV5-1 and TRBJ1-1; 7 nucleotides line up with TRBD1. For the CDR3, the DNA is TGCGCCAGCAGCTTAACAGGGGACGACACTGAAGCTTTCTTT. The encoded protein is CASSLTGDDTEAFF. Filled out from reference TRBV5-1 and TRBJ1-1, the complete variable domain reads KAGVTQTPRYLIKTRGQQVTLSCSPISGHRSVSWYQQTPGQGLQFLFEYFSETQRNKGNFPGRFSGRQFSNSRSEMNVSTLELGDSALYLCASSLTGDDTEAFFGQGTRLTVV.